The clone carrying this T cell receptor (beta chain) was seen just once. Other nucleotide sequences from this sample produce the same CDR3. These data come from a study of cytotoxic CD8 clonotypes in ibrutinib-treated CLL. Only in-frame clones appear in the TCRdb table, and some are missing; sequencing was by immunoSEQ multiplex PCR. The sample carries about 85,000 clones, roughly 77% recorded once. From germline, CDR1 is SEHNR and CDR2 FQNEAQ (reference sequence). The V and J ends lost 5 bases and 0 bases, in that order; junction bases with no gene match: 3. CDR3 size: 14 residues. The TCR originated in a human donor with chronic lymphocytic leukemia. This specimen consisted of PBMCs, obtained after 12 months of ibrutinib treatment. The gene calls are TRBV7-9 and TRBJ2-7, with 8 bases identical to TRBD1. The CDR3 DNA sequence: TGTGCCAGCAGCCCTGACAGGGGCTCCTACGAGCAGTACTTC. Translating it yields CASSPDRGSYEQYF.